Included here is one TCR beta chain sequence, with context. During the collection period, no donor immune events like infections were recorded. The sample comes from a study of identifying expanded T cells in peripheral blood. Method: immunoSEQ multiplex PCR; TCRdb's copy keeps in-frame clones and lacks some. The sample shows about 85,000 clones, more than 75% of them seen only once. V trimming: 0 bases; J trimming: 2 bases; junction bases outside the gene matches: 7. The germline V gene encodes CDR1 SQVTM and CDR2 ANQGSEA. The CDR3 is 16 residues long. This TCR was recovered from a person aged 18-70 years in good health. Input material: blood. V usage is TRBV29-1 and J usage is TRBJ2-3; 8 positions agree with TRBD2. The DNA for the CDR3 is TGCAGCGTTGAAGATCGGCTGACTAGCGTCACAGATACGCAGTATTTT. It yields the protein CSVEDRLTSVTDTQYF.